The 14 T cell receptor beta chains in this list originate from one sample, sequenced in a study of blood T cell repertoires in COVID-19. Here immunoSEQ multiplex PCR was the method, and the copy in TCRdb shows in-frame clones only, minus some. The table records about 300,000 clones, roughly 86% of them present only once. Input material: PBMCs or T cells enriched from blood (not recorded which). Receptors were obtained from a woman aged 50 to 60 who had been exposed to COVID-19.

CDR3 protein: CASSPLVNSPLHF. The DNA of the CDR3 is TGTGCCAGCTCACCACTAGTAAATTCACCCCTCCACTTT. The chain couples TRBV18 to TRBJ1-6; no firm D call. V was cut by 1 base and J by 7 bases, with 5 bases left in between. Germline values: CDR1 KGHSH, CDR2 LQKENI. This CDR3 contains 13 residues.

The genes are TRBV7-8 and TRBJ1-1, with D possibly being TRBD1 (5 bases). Germline V gene data show CDR1 as SGHVS and CDR2 as FQNEAQ. The CDR3 spans 13 residues. The germline V and J ends were trimmed by 5 bases and 4 bases, with 11 bases remaining between them. The chain's CDR3 is CASSAGYATEAFF. The CDR3 DNA reads TGTGCCAGCAGCGCAGGGTACGCCACTGAAGCTTTCTTT.

The chain has TRBV9 and TRBJ1-4, with D uncertain. Per germline, CDR1 SGDLS and CDR2 YYNGEE. V dropped 2 bases and J dropped 0 bases, with 11 bases sitting between them. There are 16 residues in the CDR3. The CDR3 DNA sequence: TGTGCCAGCAGCGTGGAGATAGTCGCAACTAATGAAAAACTGTTTTTT. Encoded protein: CASSVEIVATNEKLFF.

Concerning this clone itself: Within the sample, other DNA sequences also encode this same CDR3. The genes are TRBV4-2 and TRBJ2-3, with 12 bases matching TRBD2. The V gene end was trimmed by 1 base and the J gene end by 9 bases; junction bases not matched to a gene: 2. CDR1 is LGHNA and CDR2 is YNFKEQ in the germline V gene. This CDR3 contains 14 residues. CDR3 region: CASSQGLAGDTQYF. The DNA of the CDR3 is TGTGCCAGCAGCCAAGGACTAGCGGGGGACACGCAGTATTTT.

The rearrangement links TRBV6-2 or TRBV6-3 to TRBJ1-5; 8 nucleotides match TRBD1. After removal of 4 bases from V and 0 bases from J, the junction contained 5 bases not matched to a gene. The germline V gene has CDR1 MNHEY and CDR2 SVGEGT. The CDR3 runs 16 residues. Here the CDR3 reads CASSFPGGYSNQPQHF. CDR3 DNA: TGTGCCAGCAGTTTCCCAGGGGGCTATAGCAATCAGCCCCAGCATTTT.

The rearrangement uses TRBV30 and TRBJ1-3, with a possible D match to TRBD1 (5 bases). V was cut by 4 bases and J by 6 bases, with 16 bases left in between. CDR1 and CDR2 from the germline V gene are GTSNPN and SVGIG (reference sequence). The CDR3 consists of 14 residues. DNA for the CDR3: TGTGCCTGGATGTCAGGGCATACGGAAAACACCATATATTTT. Its protein product is CAWMSGHTENTIYF.

This chain links TRBV5-1 with TRBJ2-1; 9 positions agree with TRBD2. Germline values: CDR1 SGHRS, CDR2 YFSETQ. The CDR3 covers 15 residues. V was pared by 1 base and J by 9 bases, with 8 bases of the junction left unmatched. In nucleotides, the CDR3 is TGCGCCAGCAGCTTGAGTGGCGGGGGGGAAGGTGAGCAGTTCTTC. Amino acid sequence: CASSLSGGGEGEQFF.

V is TRBV7-9 and J is TRBJ2-7, with D possibly TRBD1 on 6 matching bases. CDR1 and CDR2 from the germline V gene are SEHNR and FQNEAQ (reference sequence). This CDR3 region has 13 residues. Trimming left V 5 bases short and J 2 bases short, with 10 bases between. The CDR3 spells CASSTDRTYEQYF. The CDR3 coding sequence is TGTGCCAGCAGCACGGACAGAACCTACGAGCAGTACTTC.

The chain is built from TRBV7-9 and TRBJ1-2; D gene ambiguous. Germline V gives CDR1 SEHNR, CDR2 FQNEAQ (reference sequence). V was cut by 6 bases and J by 2 bases, with 7 bases left in between. CDR3 length equals 12 residues. The CDR3 reads CASSRENYGYTF. DNA of the CDR3: TGTGCCAGCAGTAGGGAGAACTATGGCTACACCTTC. Full variable domain (rest looked up from reference TRBV7-9 and TRBJ1-2): DTGVSQNPRHKITKRGQNVTFRCDPISEHNRLYWYRQTLGQGPEFLTYFQNEAQLEKSRLLSDRFSAERPKGSFSTLEIQRTEQGDSAMYLCASSRENYGYTFGSGTRLTVV.

V and J are TRBV5-1 and TRBJ1-1; a possible D gene is TRBD1 (5 bases). The V gene's germline CDR1 is SGHRS and CDR2 YFSETQ. The CDR3 contains 16 residues. Trimming took 0 bases from V and 1 from J, leaving 13 bases between them. CDR3 nucleotide sequence: TGCGCCAGCAGCTTGGTCAGGGCGGGGTGGAACACTGAAGCTTTCTTT. Translating gives CASSLVRAGWNTEAFF. Variable domain in full (rest from reference TRBV5-1 and TRBJ1-1): KAGVTQTPRYLIKTRGQQVTLSCSPISGHRSVSWYQQTPGQGLQFLFEYFSETQRNKGNFPGRFSGRQFSNSRSEMNVSTLELGDSALYLCASSLVRAGWNTEAFFGQGTRLTVV.

This clone came up once. The chain employs TRBV28 and TRBJ1-2; weak D call: TRBD1 (5 bases). Per the germline V gene, CDR1 is MDHEN and CDR2 is SYDVKM. V shed 8 bases and J shed 4 bases, with 20 bases lying between them. The CDR3 has 15 residues. CDR3 sequence: CASLEADTRPYGYTF. The CDR3 region has the DNA TGTGCCAGCCTTGAGGCGGACACAAGGCCCTATGGCTACACCTTC.

V is TRBV4-1 and J is TRBJ1-2; no clear D. CDR1 and CDR2 from the germline V gene are MGHRA and YSYEKL. The CDR3 runs 15 residues. V was clipped by 3 bases and J by 0 bases, with 11 bases between them. Written as DNA, the CDR3 is TGCGCCAGCAGCCACGACCCGAGGGCTAACTATGGCTACACCTTC. It yields the protein CASSHDPRANYGYTF.

The chain employs TRBV2 and TRBJ2-7; TRBD1 is a possible D gene (5 bases). V lost 4 bases and J lost 0, with 7 bases in between. Germline CDR1 is SNHLY and CDR2 is FYNNEI. This CDR3 contains 13 residues. Here the CDR3 reads CASSGQSSYEQYF. DNA for the CDR3: TGTGCCAGCAGTGGACAGAGCTCCTACGAGCAGTACTTC.

V is TRBV6-5 and J is TRBJ1-4; no clear D gene. The germline gives CDR1 MNHEY, CDR2 SVGAGI. CDR3 length: 14 residues. Trimming removed 7 bases from V and 8 bases from J, with 17 bases in between. Here the CDR3 reads CASTEEAVQEKLFF. In DNA form, the CDR3 reads TGTGCCAGCACCGAAGAGGCGGTCCAGGAAAAACTGTTTTTT.